The source of this T cell receptor (beta chain) is a study of PD-L1 blockade in urothelial cancer (dated by TCRdb to between 2016 and 2019). Study-level background: Therapy was started in the mid-2010s for all patients, and atezolizumab 1,200 mg was administered intravenously every 3 weeks. Progression-free survival longer than 6 months counted as durable clinical benefit, and TCR features were additionally tested against both progression-free and overall survival. Pretreatment tumor samples, along with matched peripheral blood serially collected before and after atezolizumab treatment, were subjected to TCR sequencing. About 90% of the 29 patients were identified as males with urothelial cancer of bladder origin, and a prior smoking history was reported by 18 of 29 patients. Durable clinical benefit was achieved by nine patients and was not achieved by 20 patients. An ECOG performance status of 0 or 1 was recorded for the patients, and 0 to 3 prior chemotherapy regimens had been received by the patients. Blood samples were analyzed 3 weeks after the start of treatment (second dose) and 6 weeks after the start of treatment. Under 30 patients had pretreatment blood TCR-seq, around 24 had at least one posttreatment blood collection, and around 24 had tumor TCR-seq. In the same patients who had TCR sequencing, pretreatment tumors also underwent whole exome sequencing and RNA sequencing. Somatic, immune and clinical correlates of response to PD-L1 blockade with atezolizumab in urothelial cancer were the focus of an exploratory multi-omic analysis. Blood samples gave a median of 141,255 T cells and roughly 83,000 unique TCRs, with a median clonality of 0.080.

The time point label of this sample denotes: peripheral blood 6 weeks after treatment start. A total of approximately 27 patients with locally advanced or metastatic urothelial carcinoma, treated at Memorial Sloan Kettering on a trial protocol, made up the cohort. Peripheral blood mononuclear cells were collected from each patient pretreatment and during treatment, giving between 1 and 8 total time points per patient. The Qiagen DNeasy Blood extraction kit was used to purify genomic DNA from total PBMCs and tumor samples. Collected pretreatment and during treatment, PBMCs were isolated and stored as previously described. Broad study findings and their caveats: Because the sample size was small (n ≈ 27) and many of the analyses were exploratory, the results are meant to be hypothesis-generating. Improved progression-free and overall survival was found to be associated with pretreatment peripheral blood TCR clonality below the median. At 3 weeks after the start of treatment, tumor-associated TCR clones in peripheral blood had expanded more in patients with durable benefit (n ≈ 20, p = 0.022).

A few counts support this clone. Its antigen has not been determined. Qualities for individual bases were not recorded, and no much larger clone is one base off. V and J are trimmed by 5 bases and 0 bases, and the gene matches miss 4 bases of the junction. From the germline V gene, CDR1 is MNHNS and CDR2 is SASEGT. The CDR3 holds 14 amino acids from the cysteine to the phenylalanine. Of the read, only the CDR3 DNA is kept; its 42 bases are in frame from base 1. Synthetic TCR analog templates were spiked into each PCR to estimate absolute template abundance from read counts. Using the immunoSEQ assay, TCRbeta CDR3 regions were amplified from genomic DNA with bias-controlled V and J gene primers. Sequencing of rearranged TCRbeta segments was done at approximately 20X coverage. The paper's processing steps were these. Clustering was used to correct sequencing errors, and CDR3s were annotated against IMGT so that V, D and J genes could be assigned. Downstream analyses used only productive TCRbeta rearrangements, leaving out any out-of-frame or stop-codon sequences. Clonality was calculated as one minus the Shannon entropy normalized by the log of the number of unique productive sequences. Clones differing between time points or between blood and tumor were identified by Fisher's exact test with Benjamini-Hochberg correction at adjusted p below 0.01. TCRdb mirrors the immuneACCESS table, restricted to in-frame sequences. Some clones are absent from its copies; in checked studies, under half trace to an unresolved V gene, and the reason for the others is unknown. For V, J and clone size, that table is used; D and trimming come from the DNA. Present in this sample are fewer than 50,000 clones, about 89% of which were seen just once. The ten largest make up about 7.3% of the sample.

The starting material was PBMCs, obtained around atezolizumab (anti-PD-L1) treatment. This receptor was obtained from a man aged 70 or older with urothelial cancer. The chain links TRBV6-1 with TRBJ2-7; 7 central bases correspond to TRBD1. The CDR3 region has the sequence CASSTTGNSYEQYF. The DNA sequence follows: TGTGCCAGCAGTACGACAGGGAACTCCTACGAGCAGTACTTC.